Presented here are 23 T cell receptor beta chains from one specimen sequenced in a study of blood T cell repertoires in COVID-19. Sequenced by immunoSEQ multiplex PCR; TCRdb stores in-frame clones only, minus some. The top ten clones hold approximately 5.6% of a sample with 120,000 or so clones, more than 60% of them seen once. Sequenced: peripheral blood. These receptors came from a man aged 70-80 years with acute or convalescent COVID-19.

The chain joins TRBV27 to TRBJ2-1, with 10 nucleotides matching TRBD2. The CDR3 has 15 amino acids. Germline trimming cut 4 bases from V and 6 bases from J; bases unmatched to any gene: 6. Germline loops: CDR1 MNHEY, CDR2 SMNVEV (reference sequence). CDR3 sequence reads: CASSSHSGGTNEQFF. CDR3 DNA: TGTGCCAGCAGTTCCCATAGCGGGGGGACCAATGAGCAGTTCTTC.

This chain joins TRBV20-1 and TRBJ1-1; D is ambiguous. Germline-derived CDR1 and CDR2 are DFQATT and SNEGSKA (reference sequence). V lost 6 bases to trimming and J lost 6 bases, with 11 bases between them. CDR3 length: 11 amino acids. The CDR3 reads CSATGVAEAFF. In DNA, the CDR3 is TGCAGTGCAACGGGAGTTGCTGAAGCTTTCTTT.

In this sample, this clone turned up a few times. In nucleotides, the CDR3 is TGTGCCAGCAGCTTCGACCAGGGCCCAGATACGCAGTATTTT. It translates to CASSFDQGPDTQYF. The chain couples TRBV7-2 to TRBJ2-3, with D perhaps TRBD1 (5 bases). There are 14 residues in the CDR3. Germline assignment: CDR1 SGHTA and CDR2 FQGNSA. Deletions cut 3 bases from V and 4 bases from J, with 11 bases between.

This clone appeared a few times. V gene TRBV3-1 (or the pseudogene TRBV3-2) combines with J gene TRBJ2-7, with 7 bases fitting TRBD2. The ends lost 2 bases at V and 6 bases at J; junction bases unmatched: 7. The germline V gene encodes CDR1 LGHDT and CDR2 YNNKEL (reference sequence). CDR3 size: 14 residues. CDR3 DNA sequence: TGTGCCAGCAGCCAATCGGGGAGGGGTCCCGAGCAGTACTTC. This encodes CASSQSGRGPEQYF.

The chain is built from TRBV18 and TRBJ2-1; D might be TRBD1 (5 bases). Between the trimmed V and J ends, which lost 8 bases and 0 bases, there was a span of 17 bases. The CDR3 extends over 16 amino acids. Germline CDR1 reads KGHSH; CDR2 reads LQKENI. CDR3 DNA: TGTGCCAGCAGACAGAATCCGACGAGCTCCTACAATGAGCAGTTCTTC. Amino acids: CASRQNPTSSYNEQFF.

The J gene is TRBJ2-7, the V gene TRBV27, with TRBD1 matching over 10 bases. The CDR3 length is 14 residues. CDR1 is MNHEY and CDR2 is SMNVEV in the germline V gene (reference sequence). V shed 3 bases, J shed 3 bases, and the junction held 2 bases outside the gene matches. The CDR3 spells CASSLGQGIYEQYF. The CDR3 DNA reads as TGTGCCAGCAGTTTGGGACAGGGGATCTACGAGCAGTACTTC.

This clone was seen only a few times. This CDR3 is CASSFRENTEAFF. The CDR3 nucleotides are TGTGCCAGCAGTTTCCGGGAGAACACTGAAGCTTTCTTT. The genes are TRBV6-5 and TRBJ1-1; D remains unclear. The V end lost 4 bases, the J end lost 1 base, and 7 bases lay between the germline ends. Germline V CDR1 and CDR2: MNHEY, SVGAGI. This CDR3 has 13 amino acids.

The CDR3 DNA reads TGTGCCAGCAGCTTGGTGGCCAGGACATACACCGGGGAGCTGTTTTTT. Translating it yields CASSLVARTYTGELFF. The V gene is TRBV5-6, the J gene TRBJ2-2; a weak D match, TRBD1 (5 bases). The CDR3 runs to 16 residues. V lost 0 bases and J lost 3, with 12 bases in between. The germline V gene encodes CDR1 SGHDT and CDR2 YYEEEE.

This rearrangement joins TRBV2 to TRBJ2-2, with 10 bases identical to TRBD2. The junction had 3 bases not matched to a gene; V was cut back by 1 base and J by 4 bases. Germline V lookup: CDR1 SNHLY, CDR2 FYNNEI. The CDR3 covers 16 residues. The CDR3 loop reads CASSEEGLAATGELFF. The CDR3 region has the DNA TGTGCCAGCAGTGAAGAAGGACTAGCGGCCACCGGGGAGCTGTTTTTT.

The V gene is TRBV3-1 (or the pseudogene TRBV3-2), the J gene TRBJ2-5; TRBD2 matches 13 bases. Germline CDR1 reads LGHDT; CDR2 reads YNNKEL (reference sequence). V lost 4 bases and J lost 5; bases outside the gene matches: 7. The CDR3 is 16 residues long. For the CDR3, the DNA is TGTGCCAGCAGCCGACTAGCGGGGGGCCGGGGGGAGACCCAGTACTTC. Translating it yields CASSRLAGGRGETQYF.

The J gene is TRBJ1-1, the V gene TRBV5-6; D remains ambiguous. The germline V gene has CDR1 SGHDT and CDR2 YYEEEE. CDR3 length: 14 amino acids. V lost 2 bases and J lost 0, with 8 bases in between. The CDR3 protein is CASSFGVVNTEAFF. The CDR3 region has the DNA TGTGCCAGCAGCTTCGGAGTAGTGAACACTGAAGCTTTCTTT.

The chain uses TRBV7-9 and TRBJ2-1, with D unresolved. V lost 5 bases and J 11 bases, leaving 13 bases between the germline ends. Germline lookup yields CDR1 SEHNR and CDR2 FQNEAQ (reference sequence). This CDR3 is built from 12 residues. CDR3 in DNA: TGTGCCAGCAGCCTCTTTGCGGAGCAGCAGTTCTTC. Protein sequence: CASSLFAEQQFF.

V and J are TRBV5-6 and TRBJ2-2; D gene unclear. Trimming stripped 0 bases from V and 5 bases from J, with 8 bases between. CDR1 and CDR2 (germline): SGHDT, YYEEEE. This CDR3 has 14 amino acids. This chain's CDR3 is CASSLAGPTGELFF. The DNA for the CDR3 is TGTGCCAGCAGCTTGGCCGGTCCGACCGGGGAGCTGTTTTTT.

This rearrangement joins TRBV5-6 to TRBJ1-4, with TRBD1 as a possible D gene (6 bases). The V and J ends lost 5 bases and 4 bases respectively, with 18 bases between them. This CDR3 is built from 16 residues. Germline V lookup: CDR1 SGHDT, CDR2 YYEEEE. CDR3 DNA sequence: TGTGCCAGCAGTTTGCTGGGACAAGCCAATAATGAAAAACTGTTTTTT. Translating it yields CASSLLGQANNEKLFF. Drawing the rest from reference TRBV5-6 and TRBJ1-4, the complete variable domain is DAGVTQSPTHLIKTRGQQVTLRCSPKSGHDTVSWYQQALGQGPQFIFQYYEEEERQRGNFPDRFSGHQFPNYSSELNVNALLLGDSALYLCASSLLGQANNEKLFFGSGTQLSVL.

The V gene is TRBV3-1 (or the pseudogene TRBV3-2), the J gene TRBJ2-2; D possibly corresponds to TRBD1 (5 bases). Trimming left V 0 bases short and J 5 bases short, with 7 bases between. CDR1 and CDR2 (germline): LGHDT, YNNKEL (reference sequence). The CDR3 is 14 residues long. The CDR3 here is CASSQDRTTGELFF. DNA for the CDR3: TGTGCCAGCAGCCAAGATCGGACAACCGGGGAGCTGTTTTTT.

The J gene is TRBJ2-2, the V gene TRBV24-1; D is perhaps TRBD2 (6 bases). V lost 1 base to trimming and J lost 5 bases, with 13 bases between them. The CDR3 covers 16 residues. Germline V gene data show CDR1 as KGHDR and CDR2 as SFDVKD. CDR3 nucleotide sequence: TGTGCCACCAGTGATTTCCTCGGGACTTCGACCGGGGAGCTGTTTTTT. The encoded protein is CATSDFLGTSTGELFF.

The CDR3 DNA sequence: TGTGCCCGCGGACAAGAATACACTGAAGCTTTCTTT. Its translation: CARGQEYTEAFF. The chain combines TRBV2 with TRBJ1-1, with a tentative D call TRBD1 (5 bases). The CDR3 has 12 residues. CDR1 is SNHLY, CDR2 FYNNEI, per germline. The V end was cut by 11 bases, the J end by 3 bases, with 13 bases between.

The gene calls are TRBV30 and TRBJ1-4, with 7 bases aligning to TRBD1. Unmatched junction bases numbered 5, after V lost 3 bases and J lost 4 bases. The CDR3 is 14 residues long. Germline V gene lookup returns CDR1 GTSNPN and CDR2 SVGIG (reference sequence). The CDR3 sequence is CAWRGTVYNEKLFF. The CDR3 region has the DNA TGTGCCTGGAGAGGGACAGTCTATAATGAAAAACTGTTTTTT. The whole variable domain, remainder taken from reference TRBV30 and TRBJ1-4, is SQTIHQWPATLVQPVGSPLSLECTVEGTSNPNLYWYRQAAGRGLQLLFYSVGIGQISSEVPQNLSASRPQDRQFILSSKKLLLSDSGFYLCAWRGTVYNEKLFFGSGTQLSVL.

In its sample, this clone was seen a few times. This sequence joins TRBV7-3 and TRBJ2-1, with 8 nucleotides matching TRBD1. V was pared by 5 bases and J by 0 bases, with 6 bases of the junction left unmatched. The CDR3 runs 16 residues. Germline assignment: CDR1 SGHTA and CDR2 FQGTGA. The CDR3 here is CASSAGTGASYNEQFF. The CDR3 DNA follows: TGTGCCAGCAGCGCCGGGACAGGAGCCTCCTACAATGAGCAGTTCTTC.

V is TRBV21-1 and J is TRBJ1-5; no DNA check was done on the table's D call, TRBD1. TRBV21-1 is recorded as a pseudogene. The CDR3 is 14 amino acids. The CDR3 protein is CASPGGQGNQPQHF. The CDR3 DNA reads as TGTGCCAGCCCAGGGGGACAGGGGAATCAGCCCCAGCATTTT.

This clone was recorded once. Other DNA sequences in this sample translate to the same CDR3. This rearrangement joins TRBV28 to TRBJ1-5; no firm D call. The germline V and J ends were trimmed by 8 bases and 7 bases, with 12 bases remaining between them. The CDR3 consists of 12 residues. The germline V gene has CDR1 MDHEN and CDR2 SYDVKM. The CDR3, as DNA: TGTGCCAGCTCGCTCTCGGGGCAGCCCCAGCATTTT. Protein product: CASSLSGQPQHF.

The gene calls are TRBV28 and TRBJ1-5, with 7 bases lining up with TRBD1. V lost 10 bases, J lost 6 bases, and 9 bases stayed unmatched. CDR1 and CDR2 (germline): MDHEN, SYDVKM. The CDR3 runs 13 residues. The CDR3 sequence: CANNRGAGQPQHF. CDR3 bases: TGTGCCAACAACAGGGGTGCGGGTCAGCCCCAGCATTTT.

This clone was counted a few times. For the CDR3, the DNA is TGCGCCAGCAGCTTGACTAGCGGAAACAATGAGCAGTTCTTC. It codes for CASSLTSGNNEQFF. This sequence joins TRBV5-1 and TRBJ2-1; TRBD2 matches 8 bases. The ends lost 1 base at V and 5 bases at J; junction bases unmatched: 2. Germline V gene sequence: CDR1 SGHRS, CDR2 YFSETQ. This CDR3 is built from 14 residues.